This TCR beta chain was sequenced in a study of OX40 agonist ivuxolimab in advanced cancers. TCRdb keeps only in-frame clones here, not all; method: immunoSEQ multiplex PCR. In the table there are more than 30,000 clones, around 89% of which are singletons. V gave up 0 bases and J gave up 11 bases, with 7 bases separating them. The CDR3 totals 11 residues. Germline CDR1 and CDR2: DFQATT and SNEGSKA (reference sequence). This clonotype originated in an adult with an advanced solid tumor such as melanoma, head and neck, liver or kidney cancer. The chain links TRBV20-1 to TRBJ1-4; D gene ambiguous. Sample: CD4+ or CD8+ T cells sorted from blood, taken in a trial of the OX40 agonist ivuxolimab. CDR3 residues: CSARDDWKLFF. The CDR3 nucleotides read TGCAGTGCTAGAGATGACTGGAAACTGTTTTTT.